This entry concerns a single T cell receptor (beta chain). Only one count was recorded for this clone. Its specific antigen is unknown. It has no much larger one-base neighbor in the sample; base qualities were not kept. Using the deep immunoSEQ assay, multiplex PCR amplified TCR CDR3 regions from genomic DNA. For each cell subset, the extracted genomic DNA was distributed evenly across all wells of several immunoSEQ 96-well plates, and each plate served as one replicate. For sorted subsets, around 0.2 ug genomic DNA, equal to approximately 30,000 T cell genomes, was loaded into each replicate PCR. Purified libraries were measured with a Qubit 3.0 fluorometer, size-checked on a Bioanalyzer 2100, and measured again with the KAPA Library Quantification kit. Every immunoSEQ 96-well plate was sequenced on a dedicated single-read 150-cycle Illumina NextSeq 550 flow cell. As for the original processing: Because the immunoSEQ output included only junctional sequences and no quality scores, the filtering could not be the same as the filtering used for full-length reads. To assign V/J genes and CDR3, sequences were annotated using PyIR, a Python wrapper for IgBLAST v1.9, with IMGT germline references. Reads were filtered out if the reads had weak V/J assignments (E-value above 1e-6), no CDR3, stop codons, out-of-frame junctions, or ambiguous translated residues. A V3J clonotype was defined by an identical inferred V gene, J gene, and CDR3 amino acid sequence. The percentage overlap between two repertoires was calculated by dividing the number of shared unique clonotypes by the size of the smaller repertoire. Richness of each repertoire was evaluated using RTK rarefaction, the Chao1 estimator, and Recon v2.1 estimates of unobserved clonotypes. Generation probabilities were computed with OLGA for all TCRbeta clonotypes obtained by the gDNA method from four donors. The table comes from immuneACCESS by way of TCRdb, which keeps in-frame sequences with V and J called. Part of the clones is missing from these tables; in studies checked, under half for an unresolved V gene and the rest for unknown reasons. V, J and clone size reflect that table, while D and trimming were determined from the DNA. The sample table lists under 2,500,000 clones, 90% to 96% of them with a count of one. The leading ten clones occupy around 0.13% of the sample.

The CDR3 runs 12 residues from the cysteine to the phenylalanine. The kept DNA is CDR3 alone, 36 bases in frame from the first base. Via the germline V gene, CDR1 is ENHRY and CDR2 SYGVKD. Trimming takes 2 bases from V and 2 bases from J, and the germline ends sit 3 bases apart. The source of the sample is a study of shared clonotypes between healthy human individuals (dated by TCRdb to the early 2020s). For the wider study: A couple of women and three men aged 18 to 49 years were included in the cohort. For each donor, three plates each were used for CD4 naive and CD4 memory, two plates were used for CD8 naive, and one plate was used for CD8 memory. To estimate repertoire size and how much clonotype sharing occurs between individuals, the study deeply sequenced the blood TCR repertoires of roughly 5 healthy adults. Libraries were prepared and TCR repertoires were sequenced by different laboratories using diverse techniques, in order to increase sequencing depth and limit assay-specific biases. Between about 0.94 and 8.9 billion PBMCs per donor were obtained by leukapheresis. Broader findings and caveats from the paper: Pairwise subsampling led to the expectation that sequencing depth would affect the degree of clonotype sharing among donors. Larger estimated clonotype richness was generally found for naive subsets than for memory subsets. About 4.5% of naive CD4, 3.5% of naive CD8, roughly 2.4% of memory CD4, and around 0.42% of memory CD8 clonotypes were shared across several donors. Incomplete sequencing was indicated by rarefaction of sorted-subset datasets, despite the large sequencing depth. Sampling was limited to blood, and TCR repertoires in tissue likely differ from TCR repertoires in blood. Compared with non-shared clonotypes, the clonotypes found in all four sorted-subset donors had higher generation probabilities. Because the study included a small number of donors, the genetic and exposure-history diversity represented was limited.

The donors were healthy, HIV-negative adults with no recently reported acute infections or vaccinations. Every donor was a Caucasian adult living in Nashville, Tennessee, USA. CD4+ T cells were enriched by magnetic negative selection, after which naive cells were positively selected on CD45RA and the negative fraction was taken as the memory subset. Blood was collected by leukapheresis, and PBMCs were isolated by Ficoll-Histopaque density gradient centrifugation and then cryopreserved in liquid nitrogen vapor phase. Analytical flow cytometry was used to check the purity and quantity of each magnetically sorted T cell population. Genomic DNA was isolated from each sorted fraction and quantified by UV absorbance on a Nanodrop 2000c.

The sample taken for sequencing was naive CD4+ T cells sorted from blood. According to the study, the label for this sample's cell subset or site signals: CD45RA+ positively selected. The source of this sequence is a man aged 18 to 29 in good health. The chain was built from TRBV10-3 and TRBJ2-5, with no confident D gene call. The nucleotide sequence reads as follows: TGTGCCATCAGTGAGCGACAAGAGACCCAGTACTTC. This yields the protein CAISERQETQYF.